The clone carrying this TCR beta chain was counted between two and nine times. This sample is drawn from a study of T cells in Graves' hyperthyroidism and ophthalmopathy. The CDR3 regions of TCR beta were amplified from RNA transcripts. The HTBI primer set was used in a first-round RT-PCR of the TCR CDR3. TCRdb recomputed calls from the multiplex PCR reads with MiXCR, one row per CDR3 protein. The repertoire holds about 410,000 distinct CDR3 sequences, with roughly 14% as singletons. The sequenced sample was blood. This TCR came from a man aged 18-30 years with Graves' ophthalmopathy.

The CDR3 bases are TGTGCCAGCAGCTTCGATAATCCGGGACAGGGAGCCGGGGAGCTGTTTTTT. Residues: CASSFDNPGQGAGELFF. This chain joins TRBV7-9 and TRBJ2-2; TRBD1 matches at 9 bases. With 3 bases clipped from V and 6 bases from J, the junction kept 11 bases outside the gene matches. Germline CDR1 and CDR2: SEHNR and FQNEAQ (reference sequence). CDR3 size: 17 residues.